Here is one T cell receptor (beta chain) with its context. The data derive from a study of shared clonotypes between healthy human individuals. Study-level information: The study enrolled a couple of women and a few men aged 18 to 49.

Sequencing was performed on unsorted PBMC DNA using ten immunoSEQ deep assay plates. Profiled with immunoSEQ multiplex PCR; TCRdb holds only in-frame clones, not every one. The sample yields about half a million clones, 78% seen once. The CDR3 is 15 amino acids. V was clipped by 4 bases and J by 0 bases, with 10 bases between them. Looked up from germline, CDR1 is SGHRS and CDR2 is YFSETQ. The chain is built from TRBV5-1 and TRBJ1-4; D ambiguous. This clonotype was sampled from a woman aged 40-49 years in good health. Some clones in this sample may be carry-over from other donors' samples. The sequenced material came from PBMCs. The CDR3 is CASSANSATNEKLFF. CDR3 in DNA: TGCGCCAGCAGCGCAAACAGCGCAACTAATGAAAAACTGTTTTTT.